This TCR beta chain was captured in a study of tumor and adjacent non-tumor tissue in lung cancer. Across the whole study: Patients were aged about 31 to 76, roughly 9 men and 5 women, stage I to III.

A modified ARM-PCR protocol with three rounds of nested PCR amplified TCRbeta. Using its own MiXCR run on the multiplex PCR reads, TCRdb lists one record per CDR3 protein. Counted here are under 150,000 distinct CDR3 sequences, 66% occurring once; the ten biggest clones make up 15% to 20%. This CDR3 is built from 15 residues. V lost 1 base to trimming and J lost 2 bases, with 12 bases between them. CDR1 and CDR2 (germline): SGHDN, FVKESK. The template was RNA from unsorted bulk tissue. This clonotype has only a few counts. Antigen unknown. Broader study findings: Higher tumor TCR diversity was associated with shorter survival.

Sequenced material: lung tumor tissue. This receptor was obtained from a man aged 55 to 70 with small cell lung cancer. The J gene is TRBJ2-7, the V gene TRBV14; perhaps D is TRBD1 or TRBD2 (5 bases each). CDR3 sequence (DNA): TGTGCCAGCAGCCAAGGAGGGGTAGGAGCCTACGAGCAGTACTTC. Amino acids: CASSQGGVGAYEQYF. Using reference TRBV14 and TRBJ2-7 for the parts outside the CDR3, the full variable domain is EAGVTQFPSHSVIEKGQTVTLRCDPISGHDNLYWYRRVMGKEIKFLLHFVKESKQDESGMPNNRFLAERTGGTYSTLKVQPAELEDSGVYFCASSQGGVGAYEQYFGPGTRLTVT.